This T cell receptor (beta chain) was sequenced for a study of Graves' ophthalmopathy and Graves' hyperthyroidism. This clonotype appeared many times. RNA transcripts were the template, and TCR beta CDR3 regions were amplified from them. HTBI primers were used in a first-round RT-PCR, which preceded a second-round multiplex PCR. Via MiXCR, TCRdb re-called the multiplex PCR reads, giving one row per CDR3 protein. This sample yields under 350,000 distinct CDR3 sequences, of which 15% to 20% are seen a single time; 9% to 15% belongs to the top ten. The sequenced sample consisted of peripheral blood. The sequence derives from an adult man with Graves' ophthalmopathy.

The DNA of the CDR3 is TGTGCTAGTGGTTTTCCGTGGGTGAACACTGAAGCTTTCTTT. Amino acid sequence: CASGFPWVNTEAFF. The genes are TRBV12-5 and TRBJ1-1, with D unresolved. The CDR3 has 14 residues. V dropped 3 bases and J dropped 0 bases, with 8 bases sitting between them. Looked up from germline, CDR1 is LGHNT and CDR2 is FRNRAP.